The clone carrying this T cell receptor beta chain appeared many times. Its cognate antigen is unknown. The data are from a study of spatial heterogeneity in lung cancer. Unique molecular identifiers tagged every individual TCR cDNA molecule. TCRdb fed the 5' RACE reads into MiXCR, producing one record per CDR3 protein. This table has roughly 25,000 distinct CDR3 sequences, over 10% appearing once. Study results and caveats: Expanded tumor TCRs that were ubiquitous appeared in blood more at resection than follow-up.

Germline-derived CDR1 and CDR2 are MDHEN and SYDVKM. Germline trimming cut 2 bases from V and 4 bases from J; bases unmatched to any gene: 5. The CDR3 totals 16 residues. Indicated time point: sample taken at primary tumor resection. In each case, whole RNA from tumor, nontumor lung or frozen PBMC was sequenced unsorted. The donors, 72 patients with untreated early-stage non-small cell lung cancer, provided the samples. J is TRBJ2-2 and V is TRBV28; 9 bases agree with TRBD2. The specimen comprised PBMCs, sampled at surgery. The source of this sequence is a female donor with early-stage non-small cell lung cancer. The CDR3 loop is CASSLGLAGPTGELFF. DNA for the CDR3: TGTGCCAGCAGTTTAGGGCTAGCGGGACCCACCGGGGAGCTGTTTTTT. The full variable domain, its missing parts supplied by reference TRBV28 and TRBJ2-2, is DVKVTQSSRYLVKRTGEKVFLECVQDMDHENMFWYRQDPGLGLRLIYFSYDVKMKEKGDIPEGYSVSREKKERFSLILESASTNQTSMYLCASSLGLAGPTGELFFGEGSRLTVL.